Below are 11 T cell receptor beta chains sequenced from a single sample in a study of T cells in Graves' hyperthyroidism and ophthalmopathy. Using RNA transcripts as the source, TCR beta CDR3 regions were amplified. An initial round of RT-PCR targeting the TCR CDR3 relied on the HTBI primer set. Using its own MiXCR run on the multiplex PCR reads, TCRdb lists one record per CDR3 protein. This sample carries approximately 520,000 distinct CDR3 sequences, approximately 25% of them seen once, and the ten largest clones take over 9%. The sample consisted of blood. Receptors originate from a woman aged 30 to 39 with Graves' ophthalmopathy.

This clonotype has at least ten counts. V is TRBV29-1 and J is TRBJ1-1; 9 bases align to TRBD1. From germline, CDR1 is SQVTM and CDR2 ANQGSEA. V was pared by 0 bases and J by 3 bases, with 5 bases of the junction left unmatched. CDR3 size: 15 residues. CDR3 bases: TGCAGCGTTGAAGATTGGGGACAGGGTGACACTGAAGCTTTCTTT. Translation: CSVEDWGQGDTEAFF.

This clonotype was seen repeatedly, ten times or more. The chain employs TRBV4-2 and TRBJ1-1; D gene ambiguous. The CDR3 consists of 14 residues. Per germline, CDR1 LGHNA and CDR2 YNFKEQ. V was shortened by 2 bases and J by 0 bases, with 7 bases between the two germline ends. The CDR3, as DNA: TGTGCCAGCAGCCAACCGTACATGAACACTGAAGCTTTCTTT. It yields the protein CASSQPYMNTEAFF.

Ten or more counts support this clonotype. This rearrangement joins TRBV19 to TRBJ1-1, with 9 bases fitting TRBD1. The ends lost 5 bases at V and 11 bases at J; junction bases unmatched: 12. The germline gives CDR1 LNHDA, CDR2 SQIVND (reference sequence). The CDR3 runs to 14 residues. DNA of the CDR3: TGTGCCAGTAGTCAAACCGGGACAGGGTCTCCCGCTTTCTTT. It encodes CASSQTGTGSPAFF.

This clonotype has ten or more counts. This chain joins TRBV27 and TRBJ2-2, with D perhaps TRBD1 (6 bases). The V end lost 8 bases, the J end lost 0 bases, and 10 bases lay between the germline ends. Looked up from germline, CDR1 is MNHEY and CDR2 is SMNVEV (reference sequence). CDR3 length: 14 amino acids. The CDR3 spells CASREGANTGELFF. In DNA form, the CDR3 reads TGTGCCAGCCGCGAGGGGGCGAACACCGGGGAGCTGTTTTTT.

At least ten counts were recorded for this clonotype. J is TRBJ1-1 and V is TRBV18, with a tentative D call TRBD1 (5 bases). Deletions cut 3 bases from V and 7 bases from J, with 12 bases between. The CDR3 sequence is 13 residues long. The germline V gene encodes CDR1 KGHSH and CDR2 LQKENI. This CDR3 reads CASSPRQSIEAFF. As DNA, the CDR3 is TGTGCCAGCTCACCCCGACAGAGTATTGAAGCTTTCTTT.

The sample holds many counts of this clonotype. The V and J genes are TRBV29-1 and TRBJ2-5; 7 nucleotides align to TRBD1. The junction had 11 bases not matched to a gene; V was cut back by 6 bases and J by 4 bases. Germline-derived CDR1 and CDR2 are SQVTM and ANQGSEA. The length of the CDR3 is 14 residues. CDR3 region: CSVLSTGILETQYF. The DNA of the CDR3 is TGCAGCGTCTTATCGACAGGGATTTTAGAGACCCAGTACTTC.

This clonotype was counted between two and nine times. The chain couples TRBV6-1 to TRBJ1-2, with a weak D call TRBD1 (5 bases). The CDR3 is 16 residues long. The ends were cut back, 7 bases at V and 3 bases at J, with 21 bases in the middle. Germline V gives CDR1 MNHNS, CDR2 SASEGT. This chain's CDR3 is CASTGGGEGDYYGYTF. The CDR3 DNA reads TGTGCCAGCACCGGGGGAGGAGAAGGTGACTACTATGGCTACACCTTC.

The chain couples TRBV9 to TRBJ2-2; unclear D gene. V was shortened by 6 bases and J by 4 bases, with 16 bases between the two germline ends. Germline V gene lookup returns CDR1 SGDLS and CDR2 YYNGEE. The CDR3 is 15 residues long. The CDR3 sequence: CASTLSPALTGELFF. In nucleotides, the CDR3 is TGTGCCAGCACCTTATCTCCGGCCCTCACCGGGGAGCTGTTTTTT. The full variable domain, its missing parts supplied by reference TRBV9 and TRBJ2-2, is DSGVTQTPKHLITATGQRVTLRCSPRSGDLSVYWYQQSLDQGLQFLIQYYNGEERAKGNILERFSAQQFPDLHSELNLSSLELGDSALYFCASTLSPALTGELFFGEGSRLTVL.

This chain links TRBV12-3 or TRBV12-4 with TRBJ2-5; the D gene is possibly TRBD2 (5 bases). The CDR3 covers 15 residues. The V and J ends lost 5 bases and 2 bases respectively, with 15 bases between them. CDR3: CASSPPGLSQETQYF. In DNA, the CDR3 is TGTGCCAGCAGTCCCCCCGGACTTTCTCAAGAGACCCAGTACTTC.

A few counts support this clonotype. J is TRBJ2-5 and V is TRBV29-1, with D perhaps TRBD1 (6 bases). The V end was cut by 4 bases, the J end by 3 bases, with 12 bases between. The CDR3 has 13 amino acids. The germline gives CDR1 SQVTM, CDR2 ANQGSEA. CDR3 residues: CSVGGTSKETQYF. CDR3 DNA sequence: TGCAGCGTTGGTGGGACATCTAAAGAGACCCAGTACTTC.

This chain joins TRBV20-1 and TRBJ2-7; 8 bases map to TRBD1. V trimming: 6 bases; J trimming: 2 bases; junction bases outside the gene matches: 9. This CDR3 is 14 amino acids long. In germline, CDR1 is DFQATT, CDR2 SNEGSKA (reference sequence). CDR3 in amino acids: CSAIAQGAAYEQYF. For the CDR3, the DNA is TGCAGTGCCATAGCCCAGGGGGCAGCCTACGAGCAGTACTTC.